Following are 30 T cell receptor beta chains from one sample sequenced in a study of shared T cell receptors in the human thymus. The table came from immunoSEQ multiplex PCR; TCRdb's copy has only in-frame clones and leaves some out. Here the sample spans hundreds of thousands of clones, around 87% being singletons. Another study also made use of these data, one on human thymus T cells.

Specimen: thymocytes. All receptors derive from a boy younger than two with a congenital heart defect.

The CDR3 region is CAWSDRYGNTIYF. The CDR3 DNA reads as TGTGCCTGGAGTGACCGGTACGGGAACACCATATATTTT. The chain combines TRBV30 with TRBJ1-3; D gene uncertain. The CDR3 has 13 amino acids. Trimming removed 1 base from V and 7 bases from J, with 11 bases in between. CDR1 is GTSNPN and CDR2 is SVGIG in the germline V gene (reference sequence).

The V call is TRBV28, the J call TRBJ1-3, with 8 bases lining up with TRBD1. Germline values: CDR1 MDHEN, CDR2 SYDVKM. The CDR3 loop spans 18 amino acids. V dropped 4 bases and J dropped 1; count of bases not matched to a gene: 12. CDR3 amino acids: CASSSHADRGGSGNTIYF. The DNA of the CDR3 is TGTGCCAGCAGTTCACACGCCGACAGGGGCGGATCTGGAAACACCATATATTTT.

In nucleotides, the CDR3 is TGTGCCATCACTGCGGGAGGTGAAGAGCAGTACTTC. Translated, it gives CAITAGGEEQYF. The V and J genes are TRBV10-3 and TRBJ2-7; 8 bases match TRBD2. Trimming cost V 7 bases and J 7 bases; bases outside gene matches: 6. The CDR3 covers 12 residues. The V gene's germline CDR1 is ENHRY and CDR2 SYGVKD.

V is TRBV5-4 and J is TRBJ1-2; 7 bases map to TRBD1. CDR3 length: 13 amino acids. J lost 6 bases, V lost 2 bases, and 4 bases had no gene match. Germline CDR1 is SGHNT and CDR2 is YYREEE (reference sequence). The CDR3, as DNA: TGTGCCAGCAGCTTAGTACAGGGGAATGGCTACACCTTC. Amino acids: CASSLVQGNGYTF.

The chain employs TRBV18 and TRBJ2-7, with no clear D. The CDR3 sequence is 14 residues long. The V gene's germline CDR1 is KGHSH and CDR2 LQKENI. V lost 3 bases and J lost 3, with 12 bases in between. In nucleotides, the CDR3 is TGTGCCAGCTCACCCCAGGCAGAATTCTACGAGCAGTACTTC. Its protein product is CASSPQAEFYEQYF.

The chain has TRBV6-5 and TRBJ1-2; 7 nucleotides align to TRBD1. The CDR3 extends over 14 amino acids. The ends lost 5 bases at V and 2 bases at J; junction bases unmatched: 5. CDR1 and CDR2 from the germline V gene are MNHEY and SVGAGI. CDR3 protein: CASSTRDRNYGYTF. CDR3 in DNA: TGTGCCAGCAGTACCCGGGACAGAAACTATGGCTACACCTTC.

This clone was seen once. This rearrangement joins TRBV4-3 to TRBJ2-1; D possibly corresponds to TRBD1 (5 bases). The ends were cut back, 0 bases at V and 5 bases at J, with 11 bases in the middle. The germline V gene encodes CDR1 LGHNA and CDR2 YSLEER. The CDR3 runs 15 residues. CDR3 sequence (DNA): TGCGCCAGCAGCCAAGATCCCGACAGCCACAATGAGCAGTTCTTC. Translation: CASSQDPDSHNEQFF.

CDR3: CASSQKGLARYNEQFF. The CDR3 region has the DNA TGCGCCAGCAGCCAAAAGGGACTAGCGCGGTACAATGAGCAGTTCTTC. The chain couples TRBV4-3 to TRBJ2-1; 10 bases match TRBD2. The germline V gene has CDR1 LGHNA and CDR2 YSLEER. Trimming at V came to 2 bases and at J to 4 bases, leaving 5 bases not matched to a gene. The CDR3 is 16 residues long.

The chain employs TRBV7-9 and TRBJ2-2, with D unclear. Germline V gives CDR1 SEHNR, CDR2 FQNEAQ (reference sequence). This CDR3 has 16 amino acids. Trimming shortened V by 3 bases and J by 0 bases, and 11 bases separated the two germline ends. CDR3 sequence (DNA): TGTGCCAGCAGCTTTAAAGAGACAACGAACACCGGGGAGCTGTTTTTT. As protein: CASSFKETTNTGELFF.

The V call is TRBV6-1, the J call TRBJ2-3; TRBD1 agrees at 7 bases. The CDR3 totals 15 residues. The V segment lost 6 bases and the J segment 1 base; nucleotides outside the gene matches: 7. The germline V gene has CDR1 MNHNS and CDR2 SASEGT. Here the CDR3 reads CASRFDRVGTDTQYF. For the CDR3, the DNA is TGTGCCAGCAGATTTGACAGGGTTGGCACAGATACGCAGTATTTT.

This chain links TRBV28 with TRBJ1-1; no reliable D call. The germline CDR1 and CDR2 sequences are MDHEN and SYDVKM. Trimming removed 2 bases at V and 2 bases at J, with 12 bases between. The CDR3 is 15 amino acids. DNA for the CDR3: TGTGCCAGCAGTTTAGGGCGTATGGCAAACACTGAAGCTTTCTTT. Translating gives CASSLGRMANTEAFF.

The rearrangement uses TRBV4-2 and TRBJ2-1; TRBD2 matches at 11 bases. In germline, CDR1 is LGHNA, CDR2 YNFKEQ. V was pared by 1 base and J by 8 bases, with 16 bases of the junction left unmatched. The CDR3 is 19 residues long. CDR3 region: CASSQGTQLLAGVGDEQFF. The CDR3 coding sequence is TGTGCCAGCAGCCAAGGGACGCAACTACTAGCGGGGGTGGGCGATGAGCAGTTCTTC.

The gene calls are TRBV20-1 and TRBJ2-2; D is ambiguous. Germline loops: CDR1 DFQATT, CDR2 SNEGSKA (reference sequence). The CDR3 length is 11 residues. The germline V and J ends were trimmed by 6 bases and 5 bases, with 7 bases remaining between them. The DNA of the CDR3 is TGCAGTGCCCCCGTGACCGGGGAGCTGTTTTTT. It translates to CSAPVTGELFF.

The chain joins TRBV10-3 to TRBJ1-5, with a weak D call TRBD1 (5 bases). The CDR3 is made up of 15 amino acids. Germline V gene data show CDR1 as ENHRY and CDR2 as SYGVKD. Trimming took off 10 bases at V and 2 bases at J, with 18 bases between the two ends. The CDR3 spells CATRLGGNGNQPQHF. The CDR3 DNA follows: TGTGCCACCCGCCTCGGGGGGAATGGCAATCAGCCCCAGCATTTT.

The rearrangement uses TRBV27 and TRBJ2-2; possibly TRBD1 for D (5 bases). The V and J ends lost 4 bases and 3 bases respectively, with 9 bases between them. Germline assignment: CDR1 MNHEY and CDR2 SMNVEV (reference sequence). CDR3 length equals 14 residues. The CDR3 loop reads CASSSTVDTGELFF. Written as DNA, the CDR3 is TGTGCCAGCAGTTCGACAGTGGACACCGGGGAGCTGTTTTTT.

The CDR3 reads CASSQGTGTYYEQYF. The CDR3 DNA sequence: TGTGCCAGCAGCCAGGGGACAGGAACATACTACGAGCAGTACTTC. The gene calls are TRBV14 and TRBJ2-5; 8 bases fit TRBD1. The end of the DNA aligns better with TRBJ2-7, so the J call may be wrong. Germline lookup yields CDR1 SGHDN and CDR2 FVKESK. CDR3 length equals 15 residues.

This rearrangement joins TRBV28 to TRBJ1-2, with D possibly matching TRBD1 (6 bases). Per germline, CDR1 MDHEN and CDR2 SYDVKM. V shed 2 bases and J shed 8 bases, with 18 bases lying between them. CDR3 length: 15 residues. In DNA, the CDR3 is TGTGCCAGCAGTTTACCTCCTAATACAGGGCGAGGCTACACCTTC. Encoded protein: CASSLPPNTGRGYTF.

The genes are TRBV27 and TRBJ2-2, with 8 nucleotides matching TRBD2. The length of the CDR3 is 18 residues. The V and J ends lost 3 bases and 0 bases, in that order; junction bases with no gene match: 9. The germline gives CDR1 MNHEY, CDR2 SMNVEV (reference sequence). CDR3 in DNA: TGTGCCAGCAGTTTTTGGGTGGTAGCGGGGACGAACACCGGGGAGCTGTTTTTT. Translation: CASSFWVVAGTNTGELFF.

About this clone: Other DNA variants within this sample encode the same CDR3. The gene calls are TRBV7-9 and TRBJ1-6, with 9 bases lining up with TRBD1. Germline lookup yields CDR1 SEHNR and CDR2 FQNEAQ (reference sequence). V lost 6 bases, J lost 8 bases, and 2 bases stayed unmatched. The CDR3 totals 13 residues. CDR3: CASRTGGDSPLHF. The CDR3 coding sequence is TGTGCCAGCAGGACAGGGGGGGATTCACCCCTCCACTTT.

The CDR3 coding sequence is TGTGCCAGCAGCTTAGAACAGGGAAGTGAAGCTTTCTTT. As protein: CASSLEQGSEAFF. V and J are TRBV7-9 and TRBJ1-1, with D possibly TRBD1 on 6 matching bases. The length of the CDR3 is 13 residues. Germline assignment: CDR1 SEHNR and CDR2 FQNEAQ (reference sequence). V dropped 1 base and J dropped 7 bases, with 10 bases sitting between them.

The chain carries TRBV14 and TRBJ2-3; D unresolved. CDR1 and CDR2 (germline): SGHDN, FVKESK. Trimming removed 1 base at V and 2 bases at J, with 13 bases between. CDR3 size: 16 residues. This chain's CDR3 is CASSQATDKYTDTQYF. The CDR3 bases are TGTGCCAGCAGCCAAGCTACAGACAAATACACAGATACGCAGTATTTT.

The chain links TRBV23-1 to TRBJ1-2; 9 bases fit TRBD1. TRBV23-1 is placed among ORFs of uncertain function. V gave up 3 bases and J gave up 6 bases; unmatched junction bases: 5. The CDR3 is 14 amino acids. DNA of the CDR3: TGCGCCAGCAGTCATGGACAGGGGATTGATGGCTACACCTTC. This gives the protein CASSHGQGIDGYTF.

The chain combines TRBV28 with TRBJ2-7; 8 bases match TRBD1. Trimming cost V 3 bases and J 1 base; bases outside gene matches: 11. Germline CDR1 is MDHEN and CDR2 is SYDVKM. The CDR3 sequence is 17 residues long. The DNA for the CDR3 is TGTGCCAGCAGTTTCGGGAGTGACAGGGGTGAGTCCTACGAGCAGTACTTC. Its translation is CASSFGSDRGESYEQYF.

The chain uses TRBV15 and TRBJ2-6; 10 bases line up with TRBD1. The CDR3 runs 19 residues. Germline V lookup: CDR1 LNHNV, CDR2 YYDKDF (reference sequence). With V trimmed by 9 bases and J by 0 bases, 14 bases remained unmatched. CDR3: CATRRLTGTGDSGANVLTF. As DNA, the CDR3 is TGTGCCACGCGGAGACTGACCGGGACAGGGGACTCTGGGGCCAACGTCCTGACTTTC.

This clone showed up just once. V and J are TRBV27 and TRBJ2-7; D call uncertain. The ends were cut back, 6 bases at V and 2 bases at J, with 17 bases in the middle. The CDR3 has 15 amino acids. The germline CDR1 and CDR2 sequences are MNHEY and SMNVEV (reference sequence). CDR3 amino acids: CASSMDPARTYEQYF. The CDR3 bases are TGTGCCAGCAGCATGGATCCAGCGCGGACCTACGAGCAGTACTTC.

The chain couples TRBV4-3 to TRBJ1-2, with unresolved D. Trimming removed 0 bases at V and 2 bases at J, with 7 bases between. This CDR3 is 14 amino acids long. The germline V gene has CDR1 LGHNA and CDR2 YSLEER. In DNA form, the CDR3 reads TGCGCCAGCAGCCAAGAATCCGGGAACTATGGCTACACCTTC. Amino acids: CASSQESGNYGYTF.

This rearrangement joins TRBV28 to TRBJ1-4; TRBD1 matches at 8 bases. V gave up 2 bases and J gave up 4 bases; unmatched junction bases: 6. The V gene's germline CDR1 is MDHEN and CDR2 SYDVKM. This CDR3 spans 16 amino acids. As DNA, the CDR3 is TGTGCCAGCAGTTTAAACCTCAGGGGGCTTAATGAAAAACTGTTTTTT. This sequence encodes CASSLNLRGLNEKLFF. Complete variable domain (other parts from reference TRBV28 and TRBJ1-4): DVKVTQSSRYLVKRTGEKVFLECVQDMDHENMFWYRQDPGLGLRLIYFSYDVKMKEKGDIPEGYSVSREKKERFSLILESASTNQTSMYLCASSLNLRGLNEKLFFGSGTQLSVL.

This clone was picked up one time. This sequence joins TRBV7-9 and TRBJ2-1; the match to TRBD2 covers 9 bases. The germline CDR1 and CDR2 sequences are SEHNR and FQNEAQ (reference sequence). V lost 6 bases to trimming and J lost 4 bases; unmatched junction nucleotides: 7. CDR3 length: 15 amino acids. Here the CDR3 DNA reads TGTGCCAGCAGAAGGGGTAGCGGGGGTTACAATGAGCAGTTCTTC. Translated: CASRRGSGGYNEQFF.

The chain is built from TRBV7-6 and TRBJ2-1; maybe TRBD2 (5 bases). The germline V gene encodes CDR1 SGHVS and CDR2 FNYEAQ. CDR3 length: 15 residues. V was trimmed by 1 base and J by 0 bases, leaving 7 bases between them. CDR3 sequence reads: CASSLGGLSYNEQFF. CDR3 in DNA: TGTGCCAGCAGCTTAGGCGGACTCTCCTACAATGAGCAGTTCTTC.

The chain combines TRBV5-6 with TRBJ1-5; 9 positions match TRBD1. The CDR3 spans 19 residues. Germline V gives CDR1 SGHDT, CDR2 YYEEEE. The trim removed 5 bases at V and 0 bases at J, leaving 15 bases unmatched. CDR3 amino acids: CASRKAGTGLLDSNQPQHF. The CDR3 nucleotides are TGTGCCAGCAGAAAGGCCGGGACAGGGCTTTTAGATAGCAATCAGCCCCAGCATTTT.